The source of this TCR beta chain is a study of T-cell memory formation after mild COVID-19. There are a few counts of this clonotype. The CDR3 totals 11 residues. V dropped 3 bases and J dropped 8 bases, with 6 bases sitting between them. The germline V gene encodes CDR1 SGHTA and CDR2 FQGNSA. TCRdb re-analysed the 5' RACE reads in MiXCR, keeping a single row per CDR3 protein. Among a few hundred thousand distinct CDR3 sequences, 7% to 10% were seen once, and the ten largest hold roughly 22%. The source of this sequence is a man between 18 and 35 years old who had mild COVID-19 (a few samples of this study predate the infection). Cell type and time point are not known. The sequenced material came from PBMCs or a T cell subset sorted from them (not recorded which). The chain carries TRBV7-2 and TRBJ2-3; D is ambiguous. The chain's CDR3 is CASSFGVTQYF. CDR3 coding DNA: TGTGCCAGCAGCTTCGGAGTTACGCAGTATTTT.